These 25 T cell receptor beta chains came from one sample sequenced in a study of T cells in Graves' hyperthyroidism and ophthalmopathy. From RNA transcripts, TCR beta CDR3 regions were amplified. HTBI primers were the set used in a first-round RT-PCR of the TCR CDR3. MiXCR was run by TCRdb on the multiplex PCR reads, yielding one entry per CDR3 protein. The sample yields some 600,000 distinct CDR3 sequences, about 15% seen once. Input material: blood. These receptors all stem from a woman between 25 and 40 years old with Graves' hyperthyroidism that later progressed to Graves' ophthalmopathy.

This clonotype was detected many times. The rearrangement links TRBV5-1 to TRBJ1-1, with D uncertain. Germline lookup yields CDR1 SGHRS and CDR2 YFSETQ. The CDR3 runs to 14 residues. The V end was cut by 1 base, the J end by 0 bases, with 7 bases between. The CDR3 DNA reads TGCGCCAGCAGCTTGACAGACCTGAACACTGAAGCTTTCTTT. This sequence encodes CASSLTDLNTEAFF.

This clonotype was observed at least ten times. J is TRBJ1-1 and V is TRBV6-1; D is unresolved. The CDR3 sequence is 15 residues long. Germline lookup yields CDR1 MNHNS and CDR2 SASEGT. The V and J ends lost 6 bases and 1 base respectively, with 15 bases between them. CDR3 DNA: TGTGCCAGCAGCGAGAATCCAGGCGGGAACACTGAAGCTTTCTTT. Amino acid sequence: CASSENPGGNTEAFF.

This clonotype has a count of ten or more. The genes are TRBV3-1 and TRBJ1-5; D possibly corresponds to TRBD1 (5 bases). V was clipped by 0 bases and J by 7 bases, with 13 bases between them. Germline V CDR1 and CDR2: LGHDT, YNNKEL (reference sequence). The CDR3 is made up of 15 amino acids. CDR3 sequence: CASSQDLGVRQPQHF. Written as DNA, the CDR3 is TGTGCCAGCAGCCAAGATCTGGGGGTACGGCAGCCCCAGCATTTT. Drawing the rest from reference TRBV3-1 and TRBJ1-5, the complete variable domain is DTAVSQTPKYLVTQMGNDKSIKCEQNLGHDTMYWYKQDSKKFLKIMFSYNNKELIINETVPNRFSPKSPDKAHLNLHINSLELGDSAVYFCASSQDLGVRQPQHFGDGTRLSIL.

In its sample, this clonotype was seen many times. This chain connects TRBV29-1 to TRBJ2-5, with D unresolved. Trimming cost V 3 bases and J 3 bases, with 8 bases left between them. This CDR3 comprises 12 residues. The V gene's germline CDR1 is SQVTM and CDR2 ANQGSEA. CDR3 residues: CSVDWSEETQYF. CDR3 in DNA: TGCAGCGTTGACTGGTCAGAAGAGACCCAGTACTTC.

The V and J genes are TRBV9 and TRBJ1-2, with 8 bases aligning to TRBD1. After removal of 1 base from V and 3 bases from J, the junction contained 11 bases not matched to a gene. The CDR3 runs 17 residues. The germline gives CDR1 SGDLS, CDR2 YYNGEE. The CDR3 DNA follows: TGTGCCAGCAGCGTAAAGTTCGCAGGGGGCGGAGACTATGGCTACACCTTC. Its translation is CASSVKFAGGGDYGYTF.

This clonotype showed up many times. The chain's CDR3 is CSAEAGGNQPQHF. The CDR3 DNA follows: TGCAGCGCAGAAGCAGGGGGCAATCAGCCCCAGCATTTT. The rearrangement links TRBV29-1 to TRBJ1-5, with D possibly matching TRBD1 (6 bases). With 7 bases removed from V and 2 bases from J, the gap between germline ends came to 12 bases. Germline CDR1 and CDR2: SQVTM and ANQGSEA. This CDR3 comprises 13 residues.

This clonotype appeared many times. The rearrangement joins TRBV5-1 to TRBJ1-2; D perhaps matches TRBD1 (6 bases). The CDR3 extends over 14 amino acids. Deletions cut 0 bases from V and 4 bases from J, with 10 bases between. Germline CDR1 and CDR2: SGHRS and YFSETQ. In DNA, the CDR3 is TGCGCCAGCAGCTTGGAAGGGGGAAGCTATGGCTACACCTTC. This encodes CASSLEGGSYGYTF.

This clonotype was counted ten times or more. The V and J genes are TRBV30 and TRBJ1-2, with D perhaps matching TRBD1 (5 bases). Trimming shortened V by 0 bases and J by 8 bases, and 16 bases separated the two germline ends. The CDR3 contains 14 residues. Germline-derived CDR1 and CDR2 are GTSNPN and SVGIG (reference sequence). The CDR3 is CAWSVRGVGGGYTF. The CDR3 nucleotides read TGTGCCTGGAGTGTACGTGGGGTCGGGGGGGGCTACACCTTC.

This clonotype was recorded many times. V usage is TRBV10-3 and J usage is TRBJ2-1; 8 bases align to TRBD2. The J segment lost 5 bases and the V segment lost 3 bases, leaving 9 bases of the junction unmatched. The germline V gene encodes CDR1 ENHRY and CDR2 SYGVKD. This CDR3 comprises 16 residues. In nucleotides, the CDR3 is TGTGCCATCAGTGACGGTGCGGGAGGTACGAACAATGAGCAGTTCTTC. This encodes CAISDGAGGTNNEQFF.

The rearrangement uses TRBV12-3 or TRBV12-4 and TRBJ2-7; D perhaps matches TRBD2 (6 bases). There are 14 residues in the CDR3. V lost 8 bases and J lost 4, with 18 bases in between. CDR3 amino acids: CASSPGIAEYEQYF. CDR3 DNA: TGTGCCAGCTCACCTGGGATAGCGGAGTACGAGCAGTACTTC.

J is TRBJ2-1 and V is TRBV7-9; D possibly corresponds to TRBD2 (5 bases). The germline CDR1 and CDR2 sequences are SEHNR and FQNEAQ (reference sequence). The CDR3 contains 17 residues. Trimming stripped 5 bases from V and 5 bases from J, with 22 bases between. CDR3 region: CASSLGLWVALNNEQFF. In nucleotides, the CDR3 is TGTGCCAGCAGCCTAGGACTTTGGGTAGCGTTGAACAATGAGCAGTTCTTC. Full variable domain (rest looked up from reference TRBV7-9 and TRBJ2-1): DTGVSQNPRHKITKRGQNVTFRCDPISEHNRLYWYRQTLGQGPEFLTYFQNEAQLEKSRLLSDRFSAERPKGSFSTLEIQRTEQGDSAMYLCASSLGLWVALNNEQFFGPGTRLTVL.

The chain employs TRBV9 and TRBJ2-5, with 9 bases that match TRBD1. Germline CDR1 SGDLS, CDR2 YYNGEE. V was pared by 6 bases and J by 5 bases, with 11 bases of the junction left unmatched. The CDR3 runs 15 residues. CDR3 sequence: CASKGQGSKFETQYF. The DNA of the CDR3 is TGTGCCAGCAAAGGACAGGGGAGTAAGTTCGAGACCCAGTACTTC.

The genes are TRBV9 and TRBJ2-1, with 7 positions matching TRBD1. V was pared by 2 bases and J by 7 bases, with 6 bases of the junction left unmatched. This CDR3 has 14 amino acids. Germline CDR1 is SGDLS and CDR2 is YYNGEE. The CDR3 DNA follows: TGTGCCAGCAGCGTCCAGGGGGAAGGGAATGAGCAGTTCTTC. It translates to CASSVQGEGNEQFF.

In this sample, this clonotype turned up many times. J is TRBJ1-5 and V is TRBV20-1; D might be TRBD1 (5 bases). This CDR3 has 13 residues. Per germline, CDR1 DFQATT and CDR2 SNEGSKA (reference sequence). V lost 6 bases and J 3 bases, leaving 12 bases between the germline ends. DNA for the CDR3: TGCAGTGCGACCCGGACAAACAATCAGCCCCAGCATTTT. It specifies CSATRTNNQPQHF.

This clonotype was recorded a few times. The rearrangement uses TRBV6-2 or TRBV6-3 and TRBJ1-4; no clear D. This CDR3 comprises 14 residues. V lost 6 bases and J 0 bases, leaving 8 bases between the germline ends. CDR1 and CDR2 from the germline V gene are MNHEY and SVGEGT. The CDR3: CASRGGATNEKLFF. The CDR3 region has the DNA TGTGCCAGCAGAGGTGGTGCAACTAATGAAAAACTGTTTTTT.

The CDR3 coding sequence is TGCAGTGCTAGTTCGGGACTAGCGGCCACCGGGGAGCTGTTTTTT. It codes for CSASSGLAATGELFF. The chain carries TRBV20-1 and TRBJ2-2, with 11 bases that match TRBD2. From germline, CDR1 is DFQATT and CDR2 SNEGSKA (reference sequence). The junction had 4 bases not matched to a gene; V was cut back by 3 bases and J by 4 bases. The CDR3 loop spans 15 amino acids.

This clonotype occurred many times. The V gene is TRBV19, the J gene TRBJ1-1; D not resolved. CDR1 and CDR2 (germline): LNHDA, SQIVND (reference sequence). The CDR3 length is 15 residues. Trimming stripped 6 bases from V and 2 bases from J, with 16 bases between. The CDR3 bases are TGTGCCAGTAGCACAGATTTCTCCACCAACACTGAAGCTTTCTTT. This gives the protein CASSTDFSTNTEAFF.

This clonotype has ten or more counts. For the CDR3, the DNA is TGCAGTGCTACCCGCGCGGAGACCCAGTACTTC. Protein sequence: CSATRAETQYF. The rearrangement links TRBV20-1 to TRBJ2-5; D gene unclear. Per the germline V gene, CDR1 is DFQATT and CDR2 is SNEGSKA (reference sequence). The CDR3 is made up of 11 amino acids. V was trimmed by 4 bases and J by 5 bases, leaving 8 bases between them.

The chain carries TRBV18 and TRBJ1-3; D is perhaps TRBD1 (5 bases). This CDR3 is built from 17 residues. Trimming pared 4 bases from V and 0 bases from J, leaving 16 bases between. Germline CDR1 KGHSH, CDR2 LQKENI. The CDR3 nucleotides read TGTGCCAGCTCACTCCAAAGACCAGGGCACTCTGGAAACACCATATATTTT. Translating it yields CASSLQRPGHSGNTIYF.

V usage is TRBV2 and J usage is TRBJ2-2; a possible D gene is TRBD1 (5 bases). The germline V gene encodes CDR1 SNHLY and CDR2 FYNNEI. Trimming took 7 bases from V and 4 from J, leaving 19 bases between them. The CDR3 extends over 16 amino acids. The CDR3 DNA follows: TGTGCCAGCACCTGGACACAAACTAAATCCACCGGGGAGCTGTTTTTT. It yields the protein CASTWTQTKSTGELFF.

This chain joins TRBV28 and TRBJ2-7; 9 nucleotides line up with TRBD1. The CDR3 has 15 residues. Losses at the gene ends were 5 bases for V and 5 bases for J; bases not matched to a gene: 10. The germline gives CDR1 MDHEN, CDR2 SYDVKM. CDR3 nucleotide sequence: TGTGCCAGCAGTGACCTACAGGGGGCTGGCCACGAGCAGTACTTC. Its translation is CASSDLQGAGHEQYF.

In regard to this clonotype: One base away lies a much larger clone, so this may be a sequencing read error. The chain joins TRBV24-1 to TRBJ2-1; 11 bases are shared with TRBD2. Per germline, CDR1 KGHDR and CDR2 SFDVKD. The length of the CDR3 is 16 residues. This CDR3 reads CATSDLTSGSYNGQFF. CDR3 sequence (DNA): TGTGCCACCAGTGACCTTACTAGCGGGAGCTACAATGGGCAGTTCTTC.

The chain uses TRBV12-3 or TRBV12-4 and TRBJ1-1; the match to TRBD1 covers 10 bases. The CDR3 contains 12 residues. Unmatched junction bases numbered 4, after V lost 5 bases and J lost 10 bases. The CDR3 spells CASSGTGDRAFF. The CDR3 DNA reads TGTGCCAGCAGTGGGACAGGGGATAGAGCTTTCTTT.

This clonotype was picked up many times. The chain links TRBV2 to TRBJ1-4, with unresolved D. CDR3 size: 15 residues. The germline V gene has CDR1 SNHLY and CDR2 FYNNEI. V lost 4 bases to trimming and J lost 10 bases, with 19 bases between them. CDR3 loop: CASSVLFSAEGKLFF. The CDR3 DNA reads TGTGCCAGCAGTGTCTTGTTCTCGGCCGAGGGAAAACTGTTTTTT.

This clonotype was counted at least ten times. V gene TRBV7-2 combines with J gene TRBJ2-3; the D is unclear. V was clipped by 5 bases and J by 3 bases, with 9 bases between them. The CDR3 loop spans 13 amino acids. Per the germline V gene, CDR1 is SGHTA and CDR2 is FQGNSA. The CDR3 nucleotides read TGTGCCAGCAGCACCAGACGGACAGATACGCAGTATTTT. The encoded protein is CASSTRRTDTQYF.